This T cell receptor beta chain was retrieved from a study of PD-L1 blockade in urothelial cancer. As for the study in general: Each patient had 0 to 3 earlier chemotherapy regimens. Blood-derived samples held a median approximately 140,000 T cells.

The germline V and J ends were trimmed by 0 bases and 0 bases, with 12 bases remaining between them. Germline CDR1 and CDR2: SGHDN and FVKESK. The CDR3 totals 18 residues. Spike-ins of synthetic TCR analog templates went into each PCR. Profiled with immunoSEQ multiplex PCR; TCRdb holds only in-frame clones, not every one. The sample records 25,000 to 30,000 clones, roughly 86% being singletons. The J gene is TRBJ1-6, the V gene TRBV14; D is possibly TRBD1 (5 bases). The receptor comes from a man between 45 and 60 years old with urothelial cancer. The sample consisted of PBMCs, taken around atezolizumab (anti-PD-L1) treatment. The CDR3 coding sequence is TGTGCCAGCAGCCAAGATGGTTTTGACAGCTCCTATAATTCACCCCTCCACTTT. Amino acids: CASSQDGFDSSYNSPLHF.